This is a list of T cell receptor beta chains from one sample in a study of breast tumors, draining lymph nodes, adjacent tissues. TCRdb itself ran the multiplex PCR reads through MiXCR, one entry per CDR3 protein. This sample yields 170,000 or so distinct CDR3 sequences, of which 25% to 40% are seen a single time; approximately 4.3% belongs to the top ten. The source material was axillary lymph node tissue. The receptors were sampled from a female donor with breast cancer. Some clones in this sample may be carry-over from other donors' samples. Each CDR3 is given with its conserved first and last residue. D genes are given only for firm matches. Clone size is shown for a subset of rows, as once, few, many or a class of expanded clone.

many,TRBJ2-6,.,TRBV7-3,TGTGCCAGCAGCTCGGCCTCTAAGGGGTCTGGGGCCAACGTCCTGACTTTC,CASSSASKGSGANVLTF
.,TRBJ1-4,.,TRBV5-1,TGCGCCAGTGCTAGGAAGGGGGCAACTAATGAAAAACTGTTTTTT,CASARKGATNEKLFF
many,TRBJ2-3,TRBD1,TRBV18,TGTGCCAGCTCACAAGGACAGGTGACAGATACGCAGTATTTT,CASSQGQVTDTQYF
few,TRBJ1-5,TRBD1,TRBV6-2/TRBV6-3,TGTGCCAGCAGTTGGGGGACAGGGGCCGGTCAGCCCCAGCATTTT,CASSWGTGAGQPQHF
many,TRBJ2-7,.,TRBV29-1,TGCAGCGTTGCGGACTCGCCAGAGCAGTACTTC,CSVADSPEQYF
many,TRBJ2-2,TRBD2,TRBV6-4,TGTGCCAGCAGCCCCCTGGGCGGGGGCGGGGAGCTGTTTTTT,CASSPLGGGGELFF
few,TRBJ2-7,.,TRBV11-3,TGTGCCAGCAGCTTAGCCCAGGAATCCTACGAGCAGTACTTC,CASSLAQESYEQYF
once,TRBJ2-2,.,TRBV6-1,TGTGCCAGCAGTGCCGAGAAAGGGTCCGGGGAGCTGTTTTTT,CASSAEKGSGELFF
few,TRBJ1-5,TRBD1,TRBV20-1,TGCAGTGCTGCTAAGACAGGGGAAGGCACTCAGCCCCAGCATTTT,CSAAKTGEGTQPQHF
medium-sized,TRBJ2-6,.,TRBV7-3,TGTGCCAGCAGCTACGCGGGGACCTCTGGGGCCAACGTCCTGACTTTC,CASSYAGTSGANVLTF
many,TRBJ1-5,.,TRBV19,TGTGCCAGTAGTAGAGGTCAGGACAATCAGCCCCAGCATTTT,CASSRGQDNQPQHF
.,TRBJ2-3,.,TRBV6-2/TRBV6-3,TGTGCCAGCAGTTACGACCCCCCCCTTGCGGCAGATACGCAGTATTTT,CASSYDPPLAADTQYF
many,TRBJ2-5,TRBD2,TRBV7-2,TGTGCCAGCAGCTCCTGGGGGGGTGCGGGGAAAGAGACCCAGTACTTC,CASSSWGGAGKETQYF
.,TRBJ1-1,.,TRBV9,TGTGCCAGCAGCGCGGGGGCCACTGAAGCTTTCTTT,CASSAGATEAFF
.,TRBJ2-6,.,TRBV13,TGTGCCAGCAGCTTAGTTGGCAACATGAACACTGAAGCTTTC,CASSLVGNMNTEAF
many,TRBJ1-5,TRBD1,TRBV20-1,TGCAGTGCTAGCCCTGGGGGACAGCTCAATCAGCCCCAGCATTTT,CSASPGGQLNQPQHF
many,TRBJ1-5,.,TRBV20-1,TGCAGTGCTAGCCGGGACGTTCAGCCCCAGCATTTT,CSASRDVQPQHF